The entry that follows covers one TCR beta chain sequence. The data derive from a study of beta chain features in type 1 diabetes. Expressed TCRB transcripts were sequenced after all isolated RNA was converted to cDNA. Assay used: immunoSEQ multiplex PCR; TCRdb lists only in-frame clones, some missing. The sample holds over 300,000 clones; less than 9.5% are singletons and the top ten take 0.44%. This CDR3 comprises 14 residues. Trimming shortened V by 2 bases and J by 2 bases, and 10 bases separated the two germline ends. Germline V gives CDR1 MNHNY, CDR2 SVGAGI (reference sequence). The sequenced sample consisted of central memory CD4+ T cells from blood. The V gene is TRBV6-6, the J gene TRBJ2-7; a possible D gene is TRBD2 (5 bases). The sequence came from a woman between 18 and 29 years old in good health. The CDR3 bases are TGTGCCAGCAGTTACGGTAGCGTTACCTACGAGCAGTACTTC. This sequence encodes CASSYGSVTYEQYF.